The rows below give T cell receptor beta chains drawn from one sample of a study of long-term antiretroviral therapy in people with HIV. Using immunoSEQ multiplex PCR, the repertoire was profiled, and TCRdb retains in-frame clones only, with some absent. This sample has about 25,000 clones, with roughly four fifths found just once. The sequencing used unsorted PBMCs, collected 2.9 years after starting antiretroviral therapy. The receptors here all came from a man in his fifties with HIV. The CDR3 runs from the conserved cysteine through the conserved F or W. The D gene is left open where the match is weak. For some rows the clone size is stated as once, few or many, or as a class when expanded; others skip it.

TRBJ2-7 | - | TRBV6-5 | TRBD1 | CASSGQGRRSYEQYF | TGTGCCAGCAGTGGACAGGGGCGCCGCTCCTACGAGCAGTACTTC
TRBJ1-6 | - | TRBV28 | - | CASSLSSYNSPLHF | TGTGCCAGCAGTTTGAGCTCCTATAATTCACCCCTCCACTTT
TRBJ2-2 | - | TRBV27 | - | CASGGLLNTGELFF | TGTGCCAGCGGGGGGCTTTTGAACACCGGGGAGCTGTTTTTT
TRBJ2-7 | - | TRBV7-3 | - | CASSLTPGTQGEQYF | TGTGCCAGCAGCTTAACGCCCGGGACCCAAGGGGAGCAGTACTTC
TRBJ1-2 | - | TRBV29-1 | TRBD1 | CSVEDRTGNGYTF | TGCAGCGTTGAGGACCGGACAGGGAATGGCTACACCTTC
TRBJ1-5 | - | TRBV19 | - | CASNDRSRDQPQHF | TGTGCCAGTAATGACCGGTCTCGGGATCAGCCCCAGCATTTT
TRBJ1-4 | - | TRBV28 | - | CASSPGITNEKLFF | TGTGCCAGCAGTCCAGGGATTACGAATGAAAAACTGTTTTTT
TRBJ1-2 | few | TRBV19 | - | CASGDGSNYGYTF | TGTGCCAGTGGGGACGGATCTAACTATGGCTACACCTTC
TRBJ1-1 | - | TRBV11-1 | - | CASSLEEGISTEAFF | TGTGCCAGCAGCTTAGAAGAGGGGATTAGCACTGAAGCTTTCTTT
TRBJ1-6 | - | TRBV19 | TRBD1 | CASSATGGNSPLHF | TGTGCCAGTAGTGCGACAGGGGGGAATTCACCCCTCCACTTT
TRBJ2-2 | - | TRBV14 | TRBD1 | CASRLGTGRLFF | TGTGCCAGCAGACTGGGGACAGGGCGGCTGTTTTTT
TRBJ1-1 | - | TRBV7-3 | TRBD1 | CASSPGGGRTEAFF | TGTGCCAGCAGCCCAGGGGGGGGGCGGACTGAAGCTTTCTTT
TRBJ2-7 | - | TRBV20-1 | TRBD1 | CSASTGHEQYF | TGCAGTGCTTCGACAGGGCACGAGCAGTACTTC
TRBJ2-7 | - | TRBV18 | - | CASSHGQGLLEEQYF | TGTGCCAGCTCACACGGCCAGGGCCTACTCGAGGAGCAGTACTTC
TRBJ1-1 | - | TRBV6-1 | TRBD1 | CASRSRDSYTEAFF | TGTGCCAGCAGGAGCCGGGACAGTTACACTGAAGCTTTCTTT
TRBJ1-1 | - | TRBV7-2 | - | CASSQNAQVGQAFF | TGTGCCAGCAGTCAAAACGCCCAGGTCGGGCAGGCTTTCTTT